Presented here are 29 T cell receptor beta chains from one specimen sequenced in a study of CXCR3-negative and CXCR3-positive naive CD8 T cells. Points from the study as a whole: Researchers report that CXCR3-positive naive cells carry more hydrophobic TRB CDR3s than CXCR3-negative naive cells.

These receptors' targets are unknown. The TRB cDNA libraries were prepared by 5' RACE with UMI labels. TCRdb re-called the 5' RACE reads and gives one entry per CDR3 protein, without DNA. Here the sample table reports 100,000 to 150,000 distinct CDR3 sequences. The sequencing input was naive CXCR3+ CD8+ T cells from blood. Subset given: CD45RO-CCR7+CD27+CD95- naive CD8+ T cells expressing CXCR3 (TNR3+). These receptors were taken from a human donor in good health. Some clones in this sample may be carry-over from other donors' samples.

The chain recombines TRBV28 with TRBJ2-1; without DNA, the TCRdb call of TRBD1 cannot be checked. Per the germline V gene, CDR1 is MDHEN and CDR2 is SYDVKM. The CDR3 totals 13 residues. CDR3 amino acids: CASSPTGFDEQFF.

The rearrangement links TRBV7-9 to TRBJ2-5; checking the TCRdb D call of TRBD1 is not possible without DNA. CDR1 SEHNR and CDR2 FQNEAQ come from the germline V gene (reference sequence). The CDR3 covers 14 residues. The CDR3 loop reads CASSPGGFGETQYF.

The genes are TRBV7-9 and TRBJ2-1; the TCRdb D gene call, TRBD2, has no DNA to confirm it. The CDR3 covers 15 residues. Germline V CDR1 and CDR2: SEHNR, FQNEAQ (reference sequence). The CDR3 spells CASSSPAIPYNEQFF.

The genes are TRBV14 and TRBJ2-1. The CDR3 is 15 residues long. Germline values: CDR1 SGHDN, CDR2 FVKESK. CDR3 region: CASASGTRVLGEQFF.

The chain links TRBV7-6 to TRBJ1-2; TCRdb returns TRBD1, unconfirmable since there is no DNA. This CDR3 has 15 amino acids. The V gene's germline CDR1 is SGHVS and CDR2 FNYEAQ. CDR3 amino acids: CASSLGGAAPYGYTF.

The V call is TRBV27, the J call TRBJ1-2; TCRdb gives TRBD1 as the D gene, but with no DNA this cannot be confirmed. Looked up from germline, CDR1 is MNHEY and CDR2 is SMNVEV (reference sequence). This CDR3 comprises 14 residues. The CDR3 here is CASSLSGGLYGYTF.

The chain links TRBV19 to TRBJ1-1; TCRdb gives TRBD1 as the D gene, but with no DNA this cannot be confirmed. The CDR3 is 15 residues long. Germline values: CDR1 LNHDA, CDR2 SQIVND (reference sequence). The CDR3 spells CASSLGQTGSTEAFF.

V and J are TRBV7-8 and TRBJ2-5; TCRdb outputs TRBD1, but without DNA this stays unchecked. CDR1 SGHVS and CDR2 FQNEAQ come from the germline V gene. The CDR3 spans 17 residues. The CDR3 loop is CASSLSDDGHITETQYF.

This rearrangement joins TRBV19 to TRBJ2-5. This CDR3 region has 13 residues. CDR1 and CDR2 from the germline V gene are LNHDA and SQIVND (reference sequence). CDR3 residues: CASSILPQETQYF.

The genes are TRBV4-3 and TRBJ2-3; TCRdb lists TRBD1, though no DNA is available to test this call. The CDR3 has 18 residues. CDR1 LGHNA and CDR2 YSLEER come from the germline V gene. Here the CDR3 reads CASSQALDREKGTDTQYF.

The chain uses TRBV29-1 and TRBJ2-7; TCRdb indicates TRBD1, and absent DNA this call remains unverified. Germline-derived CDR1 and CDR2 are SQVTM and ANQGSEA. The CDR3 is 12 amino acids. CDR3 amino acids: CSVRGPKDEQYF.

The genes are TRBV12-3 or TRBV12-4 and TRBJ2-1. This CDR3 has 14 amino acids. The CDR3 loop is CASSFALADNEQFF.

V usage is TRBV4-3 and J usage is TRBJ1-4; checking the TCRdb D call of TRBD1 is not possible without DNA. The length of the CDR3 is 16 residues. Germline CDR1 reads LGHNA; CDR2 reads YSLEER. This CDR3 reads CASSQDMAQGNEKLFF.

The chain is built from TRBV7-9 and TRBJ1-1. Germline lookup yields CDR1 SEHNR and CDR2 FQNEAQ (reference sequence). The CDR3 sequence is 13 residues long. This chain's CDR3 is CASSRPTGTEAFF.

This chain uses TRBV5-1 with TRBJ2-1. Germline-derived CDR1 and CDR2 are SGHRS and YFSETQ. The CDR3 contains 15 residues. Here the CDR3 reads CASSLPLRSHNEQFF.

The CDR3 loop is CASSQEQGYGYTF. The chain joins TRBV4-1 to TRBJ1-2; TCRdb lists TRBD1, though no DNA is available to test this call. The germline V gene has CDR1 MGHRA and CDR2 YSYEKL. This CDR3 is built from 13 residues.

The J gene is TRBJ2-7, the V gene TRBV24-1; TCRdb's assignment of TRBD1 cannot be checked, as there is no DNA. The CDR3 is 15 amino acids. Germline V gives CDR1 KGHDR, CDR2 SFDVKD. The CDR3 here is CATSESRELPYEQYF.

This sequence joins TRBV13 and TRBJ2-7. Germline CDR1 and CDR2: PRHDT and FYEKMQ (reference sequence). The CDR3 is 12 amino acids. CDR3 loop: CASSSSSYEQYF.

CDR3 residues: CASSKVYNEQFF. The V call is TRBV2, the J call TRBJ2-1. Germline CDR1 SNHLY, CDR2 FYNNEI. The CDR3 runs to 12 residues.

The gene calls are TRBV7-9 and TRBJ1-1; the TCRdb D gene call, TRBD1, has no DNA to confirm it. Germline V gene lookup returns CDR1 SEHNR and CDR2 FQNEAQ (reference sequence). The CDR3 extends over 16 amino acids. CDR3: CASSPRVGGYDTEAFF.

The chain couples TRBV27 to TRBJ2-7. Germline CDR1 reads MNHEY; CDR2 reads SMNVEV (reference sequence). CDR3 size: 14 residues. CDR3 amino acids: CASSLSLFAVEQYF.

The J gene is TRBJ1-1, the V gene TRBV11-3; absent DNA, TCRdb's TRBD1 call cannot be checked. Germline V gene lookup returns CDR1 SGHNT and CDR2 YENEEA. This CDR3 comprises 12 residues. The CDR3 region is CASSPRGTEAFF.

The chain is built from TRBV5-1 and TRBJ2-3; TCRdb outputs TRBD2, but without DNA this stays unchecked. The germline gives CDR1 SGHRS, CDR2 YFSETQ. The length of the CDR3 is 16 residues. The CDR3 here is CASSLASASEGDTQYF.

The rearrangement joins TRBV29-1 to TRBJ2-7; TCRdb indicates TRBD2, and absent DNA this call remains unverified. The CDR3 length is 14 residues. CDR1 is SQVTM, CDR2 ANQGSEA, per germline. The CDR3 loop is CSASTAGNPYEQYF.

The rearrangement uses TRBV19 and TRBJ2-1. Germline CDR1 reads LNHDA; CDR2 reads SQIVND (reference sequence). This CDR3 spans 15 amino acids. Here the CDR3 reads CASSIALSSYNEQFF.

The gene calls are TRBV28 and TRBJ2-6; TCRdb gives TRBD1 as the D gene, but with no DNA this cannot be confirmed. This CDR3 spans 15 amino acids. Germline V gene sequence: CDR1 MDHEN, CDR2 SYDVKM. This chain's CDR3 is CASRPWGSGANVLTF.

The chain uses TRBV28 and TRBJ2-3. CDR1 is MDHEN, CDR2 SYDVKM, per germline. The CDR3 spans 13 residues. The CDR3 region is CASSPGYSDTQYF.

This rearrangement joins TRBV7-9 to TRBJ2-2; TCRdb gives TRBD2 as the D gene, but with no DNA this cannot be confirmed. The CDR3 length is 19 residues. Germline V gene lookup returns CDR1 SEHNR and CDR2 FQNEAQ (reference sequence). The CDR3 sequence: CASSFGDERGLLNTGELFF.

The chain carries TRBV7-9 and TRBJ2-7; the D call from TCRdb, TRBD2, cannot be confirmed without DNA. This CDR3 spans 15 amino acids. Germline V gene sequence: CDR1 SEHNR, CDR2 FQNEAQ (reference sequence). The CDR3 is CASSRQGRAFYEQYF.